The clone carrying this T cell receptor (beta chain) was seen a handful of times. This CDR3 comprises 19 residues. V was trimmed by 5 bases and J by 0 bases, leaving 25 bases between them. Germline V gene sequence: CDR1 LGHNA, CDR2 YNFKEQ. Researchers amplified the TCR beta CDR3 regions from RNA transcripts. First-round RT-PCR targeting the TCR CDR3 was performed with the HTBI primer set. TCRdb analysed the multiplex PCR reads with MiXCR anew, one entry per CDR3 protein. The sample contains roughly 580,000 distinct CDR3 sequences, more than 45% of which appear only once. These data are taken from a study of T cells in Graves' hyperthyroidism and ophthalmopathy. Clinical symptoms, serum thyroxine, TRAb, thyroid ultrasound and orbital computed tomography informed diagnoses.

The sequence derives from a woman in her late teens or twenties with Graves' hyperthyroidism. V is TRBV4-2 and J is TRBJ1-2; the D gene is possibly TRBD1 (6 bases). The specimen was peripheral blood or thyroid tissue (not recorded which). CDR3 protein: CASSVPSEQGRQSNYGYTF. The CDR3 DNA sequence: TGTGCCAGCAGCGTCCCCTCGGAGCAGGGGCGACAATCTAACTATGGCTACACCTTC.